This T cell receptor (beta chain) was profiled in a study of tumor-infiltrating lymphocytes in oesophageal squamous cell carcinoma. Germline V lookup: CDR1 SGHTA, CDR2 FQGNSA. The V gene lost 1 base and the J gene lost 2 bases, with 12 bases spanning the gap. CDR3 length: 16 amino acids. TCRdb passed the PCR reads through MiXCR, listing each CDR3 protein once. The sample records about 16,000 distinct CDR3 sequences, roughly two fifths being singletons. In this sample, this clonotype is medium-sized (0.01 to 0.1%). The genes are TRBV7-2 and TRBJ1-3, with no clear D. The sequenced sample was esophageal tumor tissue. The clonotype comes from a male donor with esophageal squamous cell carcinoma. The CDR3 spells CASSLVGGRTGNTIYF. CDR3 in DNA: TGTGCCAGCAGCTTAGTAGGTGGGAGGACTGGAAACACCATATATTTT. The full variable domain, in which reference TRBV7-2 and TRBJ1-3 provide the parts outside the CDR3, is GAGVSQSPSNKVTEKGKDVELRCDPISGHTALYWYRQSLGQGLEFLIYFQGNSAPDKSGLPSDRFSAERTGGSVSTLTIQRTQQEDSAVYLCASSLVGGRTGNTIYFGEGSWLTVV.